A single sample is the source of the 12 T cell receptor beta chains below, sequenced in a study of T-cell reconstitution after alpha-beta-depleted transplantation in children. TCRbeta library preparation incorporated unique molecular identifiers. TCRdb re-called the PCR reads through MiXCR, storing one row per CDR3 protein. The sample lists about 130,000 distinct CDR3 sequences; around 9.8% were seen once. Sequences were derived from PBMCs, mostly from graft donor cells, sampled 180 days after TCRalphabeta/CD19-depleted stem cell transplant. These receptors all come from a girl less than two years old who had a stem cell transplant for combined immunodeficiency, so the T cells may come from the graft donor.

This clonotype was seen more than once but under ten times. V and J are TRBV7-2 and TRBJ2-2, with D perhaps being TRBD1 or TRBD2 (6 bases each). CDR3 length: 15 amino acids. With 3 bases removed from V and 6 bases from J, the gap between germline ends came to 14 bases. Germline V gene lookup returns CDR1 SGHTA and CDR2 FQGNSA. The CDR3 region is CASSLGGRGPGELFF. CDR3 nucleotide sequence: TGTGCCAGCAGCTTGGGGGGCCGGGGGCCCGGGGAGCTGTTTTTT.

V gene TRBV12-3 or TRBV12-4 combines with J gene TRBJ1-2; D gene uncertain. The CDR3 is 14 residues long. V was shortened by 6 bases and J by 6 bases, with 17 bases between the two germline ends. CDR3: CASSQQVGENGYTF. CDR3 DNA sequence: TGTGCCAGCAGCCAGCAGGTCGGGGAAAATGGCTACACCTTC.

In the case of this clonotype: Since a much larger clone is just one base distant, this may be a read error. The chain links TRBV18 to TRBJ2-5; D might be TRBD1 (5 bases). Looked up from germline, CDR1 is KGHSH and CDR2 is LQKENI. V lost 1 base to trimming and J lost 6 bases, with 15 bases between them. The CDR3 length is 15 residues. DNA for the CDR3: TGTGCCAGCTCACCACGGGCCAGGGAAGGACAGACCCAGTACTTC. It yields the protein CASSPRAREGQTQYF.

The table lists this clonotype with a few counts. The gene calls are TRBV7-2 and TRBJ2-5; 15 bases are a match to TRBD2. The germline gives CDR1 SGHTA, CDR2 FQGNSA. This CDR3 region has 16 residues. Unmatched junction bases numbered 6, after V lost 5 bases and J lost 5 bases. CDR3 residues: CASSRWTSGGAETQYF. CDR3 coding DNA: TGTGCCAGCAGCCGATGGACTAGCGGGGGGGCTGAGACCCAGTACTTC.

V usage is TRBV7-2 and J usage is TRBJ1-1; no definite D call. CDR3 size: 15 residues. Germline CDR1 and CDR2: SGHTA and FQGNSA. V shed 2 bases and J shed 1 base, with 11 bases lying between them. CDR3 nucleotide sequence: TGTGCCAGCAGCTTAAGGGTGCCCTCGAACACTGAAGCTTTCTTT. Amino acid sequence: CASSLRVPSNTEAFF. Using reference TRBV7-2 and TRBJ1-1 for the parts outside the CDR3, the full variable domain is GAGVSQSPSNKVTEKGKDVELRCDPISGHTALYWYRQSLGQGLEFLIYFQGNSAPDKSGLPSDRFSAERTGGSVSTLTIQRTQQEDSAVYLCASSLRVPSNTEAFFGQGTRLTVV.

This clonotype was detected a few times. V gene TRBV20-1 combines with J gene TRBJ1-1; 7 nucleotides align to TRBD1. Losses at the gene ends were 1 base for V and 5 bases for J; bases not matched to a gene: 7. This CDR3 contains 14 residues. Germline V gives CDR1 DFQATT, CDR2 SNEGSKA (reference sequence). The CDR3 sequence is CSARVEGARTEAFF. The CDR3 DNA follows: TGCAGTGCTAGAGTGGAGGGGGCGAGAACTGAAGCTTTCTTT.

This clonotype was seen many times. This chain joins TRBV7-6 and TRBJ2-7, with TRBD1 matching over 8 bases. Germline CDR1 and CDR2: SGHVS and FNYEAQ. The CDR3 runs 13 residues. J was trimmed by 7 bases and V by 2 bases; bases with no gene match: 4. CDR3 in DNA: TGTGCCAGCAGCTTACTCAGGGGGCAAGAGCAGTACTTC. Its translation: CASSLLRGQEQYF. The full variable domain, with the rest looked up from reference TRBV7-6 and TRBJ2-7, is GAGVSQSPRYKVTKRGQDVALRCDPISGHVSLYWYRQALGQGPEFLTYFNYEAQQDKSGLPNDRFSAERPEGSISTLTIQRTEQRDSAMYRCASSLLRGQEQYFGPGTRLTVT.

This clonotype was picked up many times. The gene calls are TRBV20-1 and TRBJ2-5; possibly TRBD1 or TRBD2 for D (5 bases each). The germline V gene has CDR1 DFQATT and CDR2 SNEGSKA (reference sequence). The V end lost 5 bases, the J end lost 4 bases, and 17 bases lay between the germline ends. This CDR3 comprises 14 residues. CDR3 in amino acids: CSALWGSGRETQYF. CDR3 in DNA: TGCAGTGCTCTCTGGGGGTCCGGGCGAGAGACCCAGTACTTC.

This chain uses TRBV10-3 with TRBJ2-5, with TRBD2 matching 11 bases. This CDR3 has 16 amino acids. CDR1 ENHRY and CDR2 SYGVKD come from the germline V gene. The trim removed 0 bases at V and 7 bases at J, leaving 7 bases unmatched. The CDR3 nucleotides are TGTGCCATCAGTGAGTCCGGACTAGCGGGCCGGGGGACCCAGTACTTC. This codes for CAISESGLAGRGTQYF.

The CDR3 nucleotides read TGCAGCGTCAAGACCGGGACAGGGAGTAATGAGCAGTTCTTC. It encodes CSVKTGTGSNEQFF. The chain recombines TRBV29-1 with TRBJ2-1; 9 bases match TRBD1. With 6 bases clipped from V and 7 bases from J, the junction kept 10 bases outside the gene matches. Germline CDR1 SQVTM, CDR2 ANQGSEA. This CDR3 has 14 amino acids.

This clonotype was picked up many times. The CDR3 reads CASSQSGGSGNNEQFF. CDR3 coding DNA: TGCGCCAGCAGCCAAAGCGGGGGGTCGGGGAACAATGAGCAGTTCTTC. The V call is TRBV5-1, the J call TRBJ2-1; 9 nucleotides align to TRBD2. V lost 4 bases and J lost 5; bases outside the gene matches: 10. The CDR3 consists of 16 residues. Germline V gene data show CDR1 as SGHRS and CDR2 as YFSETQ.

V usage is TRBV7-2 and J usage is TRBJ1-2; no clear D gene. V shed 3 bases and J shed 0 bases, with 11 bases lying between them. The V gene's germline CDR1 is SGHTA and CDR2 FQGNSA. CDR3 length equals 15 residues. As DNA, the CDR3 is TGTGCCAGCAGCTTGGGAAGGGCCGCTAACTATGGCTACACCTTC. This sequence encodes CASSLGRAANYGYTF.